The TCR beta chain described here comes from a study of blood T cell repertoires in COVID-19 (dated by TCRdb to about 2020). Broadly, across the study: Samples covering the acute and convalescent phases of COVID-19 were provided by collaborators in the United States, Italy and Spain. The material from the prospective study consisted of cDNA or gDNA derived from T cells, B-cell-depleted T cells, or PBMCs. Subjects who had been exposed to COVID-19, were actively infected with it, or had recovered from it provided the deeply sampled blood TCRbeta repertoires that made up the dataset. The repertoires were released in a freely available public database intended as a resource for research on the immune response to SARS-CoV-2. The samples were drawn from the first 160 participants of the ongoing ImmuneRACE study and from 950 to 1,500 subjects provided by 6 global collaborators. Nearly every sample came with metadata listing a de-identified subject ID, COVID-19 status, age in years and sex. Where HLA class I and class II types were available, the types were taken from metadata supplied by the sample provider, not from assay-based typing.

What the study reported, not specific to this receptor: The amount of clinical and demographic metadata varied by source and participant and was provided uncurated.

A remark on this clone: No cognate antigen has been identified for it. Per-base qualities were not stored, and no clone one base away is much larger.

The collaborating institutions used their own protocols to collect whole blood in K2EDTA tubes. For TCRbeta analysis, collaborator samples were shipped as frozen whole blood, as isolated PBMCs, or as DNA extracted from either sample type. The immunoSEQ Assay, a bias-controlled multiplex PCR, was used to amplify TCRbeta CDR3 regions from genomic DNA. Regarding the original processing steps: The number of nucleated cells in each sample was estimated from the amplification of reference gene primers within the assay. Sequence reads were collapsed and filtered to measure the absolute abundance of every unique TCRbeta CDR3 rearrangement. For each sample, productive Simpson clonality was calculated as the square root of Simpson's diversity index across productive rearrangements. This immuneACCESS table, as held by TCRdb, lists in-frame sequences with V and J called but not all clones. Of the missing ones, under half trace to an unresolved V gene in checked studies; the others have no known cause. For V, J and clone size, that table is used; D and trimming come from the DNA. Within this sample are 25,000 to 30,000 clones, with around 90% of them counted one time only. Around 1.7% of the sample rests with the top ten.

From a lookup of the germline V gene (reference sequence), CDR1 and CDR2 are LNHDA and SQIVND. Here V drops 5 bases and J drops 6 bases, and the junction holds 8 bases not matched to any gene. The CDR3 holds 15 amino acids from the cysteine to the phenylalanine. The read is trimmed to its CDR3 DNA, 45 bases read in frame from base 1. Sequencing was performed on peripheral blood. This chain joins TRBV19 to TRBJ2-1, and 9 junctional nucleotides match TRBD1. The sequence was collected from a woman aged 55-69 years with active COVID-19. The CDR3 sequence is CASSVRQGDFNEQFF. The sequenced DNA: TGTGCCAGTAGTGTTCGACAGGGGGACTTCAATGAGCAGTTCTTC.